This T cell receptor (beta chain) was sequenced for a study of blood T cell repertoires in COVID-19. On the study more broadly: T cells, B-cell-depleted T cells, or PBMCs supplied cDNA or gDNA.

TCRdb's copy holds only in-frame clones and misses some; the assay was immunoSEQ multiplex PCR. This repertoire shows roughly 180,000 clones, over 70% found once; its top ten account for approximately 4%. On this clone itself: The germline gene is not matched at one end of the junction; a read error may be the cause.

This CDR3 has 15 amino acids. Germline lookup yields CDR1 SSHAT and CDR2 FNYEAQ (reference sequence). This clonotype originated in a woman in her 50s in a cohort exposed to, infected with or recovered from COVID-19 (not recorded which). Material for sequencing was PBMCs or T cells enriched from blood (not recorded which). The V call is TRBV7-7, the J call TRBJ2-1, with 13 bases that match TRBD2. The CDR3 DNA reads TGTGCTAGCAGCCCGGGACTAGCGGGGAACAATGAGCAGTTCTTC. It yields the protein CASSPGLAGNNEQFF.